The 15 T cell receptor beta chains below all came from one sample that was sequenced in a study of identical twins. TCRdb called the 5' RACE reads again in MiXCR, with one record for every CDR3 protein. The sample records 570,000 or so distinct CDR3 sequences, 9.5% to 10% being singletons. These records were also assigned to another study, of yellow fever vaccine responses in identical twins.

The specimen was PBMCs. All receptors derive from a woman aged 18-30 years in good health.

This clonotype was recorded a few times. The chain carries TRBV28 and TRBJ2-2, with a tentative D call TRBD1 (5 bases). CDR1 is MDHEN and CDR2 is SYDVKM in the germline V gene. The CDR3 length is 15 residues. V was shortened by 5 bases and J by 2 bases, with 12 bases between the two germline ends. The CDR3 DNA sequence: TGTGCCAGCAGTGTCAGGACAACCAACACCGGGGAGCTGTTTTTT. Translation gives CASSVRTTNTGELFF.

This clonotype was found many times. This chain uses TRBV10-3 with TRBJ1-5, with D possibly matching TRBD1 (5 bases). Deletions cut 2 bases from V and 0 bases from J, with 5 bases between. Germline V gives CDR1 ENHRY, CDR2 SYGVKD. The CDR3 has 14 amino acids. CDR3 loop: CAISEGGSNQPQHF. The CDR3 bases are TGTGCCATCAGTGAGGGGGGTAGCAATCAGCCCCAGCATTTT.

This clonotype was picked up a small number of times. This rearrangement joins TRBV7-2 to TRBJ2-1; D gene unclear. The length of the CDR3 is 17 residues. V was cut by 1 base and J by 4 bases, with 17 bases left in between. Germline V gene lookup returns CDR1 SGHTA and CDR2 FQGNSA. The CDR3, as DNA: TGTGCCAGCAGCTTAGTGATACGAAGGGTGGGTTACAATGAGCAGTTCTTC. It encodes CASSLVIRRVGYNEQFF. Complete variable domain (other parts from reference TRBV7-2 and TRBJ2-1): GAGVSQSPSNKVTEKGKDVELRCDPISGHTALYWYRQSLGQGLEFLIYFQGNSAPDKSGLPSDRFSAERTGGSVSTLTIQRTQQEDSAVYLCASSLVIRRVGYNEQFFGPGTRLTVL.

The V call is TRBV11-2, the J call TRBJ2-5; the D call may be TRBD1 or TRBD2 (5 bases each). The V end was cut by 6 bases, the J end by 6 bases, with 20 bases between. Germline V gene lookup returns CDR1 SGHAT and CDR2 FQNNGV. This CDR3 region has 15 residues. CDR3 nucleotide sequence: TGTGCCAGCAGTGCACCGGGTGCAGGGACGAAGACCCAGTACTTC. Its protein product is CASSAPGAGTKTQYF.

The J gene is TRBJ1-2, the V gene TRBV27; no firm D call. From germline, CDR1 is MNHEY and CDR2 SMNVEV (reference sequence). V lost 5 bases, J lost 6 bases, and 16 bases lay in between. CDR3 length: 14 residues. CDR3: CASSPLEGPNGYTF. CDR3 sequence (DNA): TGTGCCAGCAGTCCCCTCGAAGGGCCCAATGGCTACACCTTC.

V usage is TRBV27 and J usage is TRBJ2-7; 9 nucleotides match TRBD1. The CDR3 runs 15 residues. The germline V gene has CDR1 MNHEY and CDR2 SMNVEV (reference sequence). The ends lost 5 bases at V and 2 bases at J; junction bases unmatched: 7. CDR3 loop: CASSVLGTGTYEQYF. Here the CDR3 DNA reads TGTGCCAGCAGTGTCCTCGGGACAGGGACCTACGAGCAGTACTTC.

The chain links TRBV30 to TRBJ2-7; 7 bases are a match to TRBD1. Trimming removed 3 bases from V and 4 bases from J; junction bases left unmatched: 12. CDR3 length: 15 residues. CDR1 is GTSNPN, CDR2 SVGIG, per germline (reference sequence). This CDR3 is CAWRRLGTATYEQYF. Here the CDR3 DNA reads TGTGCCTGGAGGCGGCTAGGGACAGCGACTTACGAGCAGTACTTC.

DNA of the CDR3: TGTGCCAGTAGTATCGGGAAGGCAAATCAGCCCCAGCATTTT. Translating it yields CASSIGKANQPQHF. The V and J genes are TRBV19 and TRBJ1-5; unclear D gene. Trimming shortened V by 3 bases and J by 4 bases, and 10 bases separated the two germline ends. The CDR3 length is 14 residues. Germline V gives CDR1 LNHDA, CDR2 SQIVND (reference sequence).

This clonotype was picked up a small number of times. DNA of the CDR3: TGCGCCAGCAGCCAAAGGGGGCGAGGGACAGATACGCAGTATTTT. It codes for CASSQRGRGTDTQYF. The chain combines TRBV4-1 with TRBJ2-3, with 7 positions matching TRBD1. Germline CDR1 MGHRA, CDR2 YSYEKL. CDR3 length: 15 amino acids. J was trimmed by 3 bases and V by 2 bases; bases with no gene match: 5.

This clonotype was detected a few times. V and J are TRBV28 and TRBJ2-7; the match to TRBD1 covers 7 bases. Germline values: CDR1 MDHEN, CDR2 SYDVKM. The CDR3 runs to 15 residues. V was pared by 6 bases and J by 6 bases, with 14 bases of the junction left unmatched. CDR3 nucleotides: TGTGCCAGCAGCCCATCGGTGACAGGGCGGAGCGAGCAGTACTTC. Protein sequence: CASSPSVTGRSEQYF.

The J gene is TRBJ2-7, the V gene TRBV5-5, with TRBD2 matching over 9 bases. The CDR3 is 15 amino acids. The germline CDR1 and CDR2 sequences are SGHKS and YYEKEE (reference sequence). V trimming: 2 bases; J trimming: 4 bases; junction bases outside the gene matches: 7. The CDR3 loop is CASSLSSGGLYEQYF. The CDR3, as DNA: TGTGCCAGCAGCTTATCGAGCGGGGGGCTATACGAGCAGTACTTC.

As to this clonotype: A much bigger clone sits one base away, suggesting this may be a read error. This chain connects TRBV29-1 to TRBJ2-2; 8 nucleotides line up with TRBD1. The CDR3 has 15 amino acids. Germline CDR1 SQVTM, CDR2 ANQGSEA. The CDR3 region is CSVAGGVKDTGKLFF. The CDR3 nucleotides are TGCAGCGTTGCAGGGGGCGTGAAGGACACCGGGAAGCTGTTTTTT.

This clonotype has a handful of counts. This CDR3 is CASSDRRTLTDTQYF. DNA of the CDR3: TGTGCCAGCAGCGACCGCAGGACCCTCACAGATACGCAGTATTTT. The chain is built from TRBV7-2 and TRBJ2-3; no clear D gene. With 5 bases removed from V and 2 bases from J, the gap between germline ends came to 14 bases. Per the germline V gene, CDR1 is SGHTA and CDR2 is FQGNSA. CDR3 length equals 15 residues.

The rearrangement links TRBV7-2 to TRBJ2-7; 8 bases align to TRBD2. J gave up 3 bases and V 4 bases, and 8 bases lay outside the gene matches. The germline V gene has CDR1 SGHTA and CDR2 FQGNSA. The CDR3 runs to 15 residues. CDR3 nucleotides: TGTGCCAGCAGCTCGACGGGGGGGCCAGGCTACGAGCAGTACTTC. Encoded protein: CASSSTGGPGYEQYF.

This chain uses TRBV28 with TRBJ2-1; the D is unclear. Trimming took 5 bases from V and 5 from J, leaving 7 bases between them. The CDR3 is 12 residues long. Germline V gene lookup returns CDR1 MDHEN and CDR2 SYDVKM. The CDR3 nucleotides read TGTGCCAGCAGTAGGACCCACAATGAGCAGTTCTTC. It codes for CASSRTHNEQFF.